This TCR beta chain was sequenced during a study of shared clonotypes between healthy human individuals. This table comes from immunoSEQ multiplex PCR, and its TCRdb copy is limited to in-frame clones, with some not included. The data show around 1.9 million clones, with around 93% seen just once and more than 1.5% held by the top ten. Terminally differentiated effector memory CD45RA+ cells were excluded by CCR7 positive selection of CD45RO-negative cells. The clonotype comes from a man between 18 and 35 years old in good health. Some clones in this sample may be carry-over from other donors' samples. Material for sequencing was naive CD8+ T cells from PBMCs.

CDR3 DNA: TGTGCCAGCAGCTTAGCCCGACTAGCGCCACCCCTGAGCTCCTACGAGCAGTACTTC. It specifies CASSLARLAPPLSSYEQYF. V usage is TRBV11-2 and J usage is TRBJ2-7, with 8 bases fitting TRBD2. V trimming: 1 base; J trimming: 0 bases; junction bases outside the gene matches: 14. In germline, CDR1 is SGHAT, CDR2 FQNNGV. This CDR3 is 19 amino acids long.